One sample yielded the 9 T cell receptor beta chains listed below, sequenced in a study of human T cells and chemical hapten exposure. TCRdb processed the RACE reads anew with MiXCR; each CDR3 protein has one entry. This sample has tens of thousands of distinct CDR3 sequences, with 3.7% found just once. Time point given: healthy volunteer bleed at 6 weeks. Extraction yielded total RNA from whole blood (unfractionated). Material for sequencing was whole blood. These receptors came from a human donor in good health. Some clones in this sample may be carry-over from other donors' samples.

In this sample, this clonotype turned up a few times. The chain joins TRBV19 to TRBJ1-2; no firm D call. Trimming left V 10 bases short and J 6 bases short, with 15 bases between. The germline V gene encodes CDR1 LNHDA and CDR2 SQIVND (reference sequence). This CDR3 region has 12 residues. As DNA, the CDR3 is TGTGCCACCCTTGTTGCCGGCGATGGCTACACCTTC. This gives the protein CATLVAGDGYTF.

This clonotype was recorded many times. The chain couples TRBV28 to TRBJ1-4; 8 bases fit TRBD1. V dropped 2 bases and J dropped 14; count of bases not matched to a gene: 7. Germline values: CDR1 MDHEN, CDR2 SYDVKM. This CDR3 is built from 13 residues. CDR3 amino acids: CASSLDWTGRLFF. The CDR3 DNA sequence: TGTGCCAGCAGTTTAGATTGGACAGGGAGGCTGTTTTTT.

Many counts were recorded for this clonotype. The chain has TRBV25-1 and TRBJ2-7; the D is unclear. Trimming took 4 bases from V and 6 from J, leaving 10 bases between them. Germline CDR1 is MGHDK and CDR2 is SYGVNS. The CDR3 sequence is 12 residues long. This chain's CDR3 is CASSGNYLEQYF. In DNA, the CDR3 is TGTGCCAGCAGTGGGAACTACCTCGAGCAGTACTTC.

This clonotype has more than one count but fewer than ten. J is TRBJ1-5 and V is TRBV5-5; 8 bases fit TRBD1. Germline assignment: CDR1 SGHKS and CDR2 YYEKEE (reference sequence). V gave up 4 bases and J gave up 7 bases; unmatched junction bases: 7. This CDR3 spans 14 amino acids. CDR3 in DNA: TGTGCCAGCAGCCATACGACAGGGGAGCAGCCCCAGCATTTT. It specifies CASSHTTGEQPQHF. Drawing the rest from reference TRBV5-5 and TRBJ1-5, the complete variable domain is DAGVTQSPTHLIKTRGQQVTLRCSPISGHKSVSWYQQVLGQGPQFIFQYYEKEERGRGNFPDRFSARQFPNYSSELNVNALLLGDSALYLCASSHTTGEQPQHFGDGTRLSIL.

This chain uses TRBV5-1 with TRBJ1-1; D perhaps matches TRBD1 (5 bases). This CDR3 contains 17 residues. Germline CDR1 and CDR2: SGHRS and YFSETQ. V lost 4 bases, J lost 0 bases, and 19 bases lay in between. The chain's CDR3 is CASSRQVGKGMNTEAFF. The DNA for the CDR3 is TGCGCCAGCAGCCGCCAGGTGGGGAAGGGGATGAACACTGAAGCTTTCTTT. Based on the CDR3 plus reference TRBV5-1 and TRBJ1-1, the full variable domain is KAGVTQTPRYLIKTRGQQVTLSCSPISGHRSVSWYQQTPGQGLQFLFEYFSETQRNKGNFPGRFSGRQFSNSRSEMNVSTLELGDSALYLCASSRQVGKGMNTEAFFGQGTRLTVV.

This clonotype occurred many times. This rearrangement joins TRBV18 to TRBJ2-7; 10 nucleotides align to TRBD1. The ends lost 3 bases at V and 4 bases at J; junction bases unmatched: 9. Germline V gene sequence: CDR1 KGHSH, CDR2 LQKENI. The CDR3 loop spans 16 amino acids. In DNA form, the CDR3 reads TGTGCCAGCTCACCTACTACGGGACAGGGGAGGTACGAGCAGTACTTC. Its protein is CASSPTTGQGRYEQYF.

This clonotype was recorded at least ten times. The gene calls are TRBV20-1 and TRBJ2-3, with D perhaps matching TRBD2 (5 bases). CDR1 DFQATT and CDR2 SNEGSKA come from the germline V gene (reference sequence). The CDR3 spans 13 residues. V lost 2 bases and J lost 2, with 8 bases in between. The DNA for the CDR3 is TGCAGTGCTAGACTAGCTAACACAGATACGCAGTATTTT. This encodes CSARLANTDTQYF.

This clonotype was picked up one time. The rearrangement links TRBV12-5 to TRBJ2-1; 13 bases agree with TRBD2. CDR3 size: 22 residues. J was trimmed by 7 bases and V by 0 bases; bases with no gene match: 21. CDR1 and CDR2 (germline): LGHNT, FRNRAP. The CDR3 sequence is CASGLVVSGGGTSGITLNEQFF. In DNA form, the CDR3 reads TGTGCTAGTGGTTTGGTAGTATCAGGGGGGGGGACTAGCGGGATTACGCTTAATGAGCAGTTCTTC.

This clonotype was found many times. The chain is built from TRBV27 and TRBJ2-5, with D perhaps being TRBD1 or TRBD2 (6 bases each). Germline loops: CDR1 MNHEY, CDR2 SMNVEV (reference sequence). The CDR3 extends over 14 amino acids. The V and J ends lost 3 bases and 4 bases respectively, with 12 bases between them. CDR3 DNA: TGTGCCAGCAGTTTGCTAGGGGGGAGAGAGACCCAGTACTTC. Its translation: CASSLLGGRETQYF.